These 25 T cell receptor beta chains share one sample of origin, sequenced in a study of blood T cell repertoires in COVID-19. The method was immunoSEQ multiplex PCR; TCRdb's version includes in-frame clones alone and lacks a portion of them. The sample holds 55,000 to 90,000 clones; approximately 85% are singletons and the top ten take approximately 32%. Sequencing was done on a sample of peripheral blood. Receptors were obtained from a woman of 80 years or more with active or convalescent COVID-19.

The V and J genes are TRBV7-6 and TRBJ2-2, with D possibly matching TRBD1 (6 bases). The CDR3 has 14 amino acids. The V end was cut by 4 bases, the J end by 1 base, with 7 bases between. Germline V gene data show CDR1 as SGHVS and CDR2 as FNYEAQ. The chain's CDR3 is CASSWGQNTGELFF. DNA of the CDR3: TGTGCCAGCAGCTGGGGACAGAACACCGGGGAGCTGTTTTTT.

The CDR3 DNA follows: TGTGCCAGCTCACCAATAGACAGCGGCACAGATACGCAGTATTTT. Translation: CASSPIDSGTDTQYF. V gene TRBV18 combines with J gene TRBJ2-3; D possibly corresponds to TRBD1 (5 bases). V was trimmed by 2 bases and J by 1 base, leaving 10 bases between them. The CDR3 has 15 residues. Germline loops: CDR1 KGHSH, CDR2 LQKENI.

The chain couples TRBV7-9 to TRBJ2-5; weak D call: TRBD1 (6 bases). This CDR3 spans 16 amino acids. The germline gives CDR1 SEHNR, CDR2 FQNEAQ (reference sequence). Between the trimmed V and J ends, which lost 5 bases and 2 bases, there was a span of 18 bases. The CDR3 sequence: CASSAQATGTQETQYF. The CDR3 nucleotides read TGTGCCAGCAGCGCCCAAGCAACAGGGACACAAGAGACCCAGTACTTC.

The chain uses TRBV19 and TRBJ1-2; tentatively, D is TRBD1 (5 bases). This CDR3 contains 15 residues. The germline V gene has CDR1 LNHDA and CDR2 SQIVND (reference sequence). Trimming shortened V by 4 bases and J by 8 bases, and 20 bases separated the two germline ends. Here the CDR3 DNA reads TGTGCCAGTAGTACCGCGGGACTGGGGAATGTCGGCTACACCTTC. This encodes CASSTAGLGNVGYTF.

J is TRBJ1-2 and V is TRBV6-6; no reliable D call. There are 15 residues in the CDR3. Per germline, CDR1 MNHNY and CDR2 SVGAGI (reference sequence). The germline V and J ends were trimmed by 0 bases and 6 bases, with 14 bases remaining between them. The chain's CDR3 is CASSYSGPPTDGYTF. The CDR3, as DNA: TGTGCCAGCAGTTACTCGGGCCCCCCCACTGATGGCTACACCTTC.

V gene TRBV9 combines with J gene TRBJ1-4; TRBD1 agrees at 9 bases. The CDR3 consists of 16 residues. V shed 0 bases, J shed 5 bases, and the junction held 5 bases outside the gene matches. Germline V gene data show CDR1 as SGDLS and CDR2 as YYNGEE. The CDR3 loop is CASSVVPGQGNEKLFF. CDR3 coding DNA: TGTGCCAGCAGCGTAGTCCCGGGACAGGGCAATGAAAAACTGTTTTTT.

The rearrangement joins TRBV2 to TRBJ1-2; 9 bases agree with TRBD1. Unmatched junction bases numbered 10, after V lost 7 bases and J lost 7 bases. The CDR3 runs 14 residues. Per germline, CDR1 SNHLY and CDR2 FYNNEI. CDR3 nucleotides: TGTGCCAGCATACCCGGGACAGGGATACTTGGCTACACCTTC. It yields the protein CASIPGTGILGYTF.

The rearrangement uses TRBV11-2 and TRBJ2-3; TRBD2 matches at 12 bases. Germline V gene sequence: CDR1 SGHAT, CDR2 FQNNGV. The V gene end was trimmed by 2 bases and the J gene end by 7 bases; junction bases not matched to a gene: 7. The CDR3 runs to 16 residues. CDR3 amino acids: CASSLWASGGANTQYF. CDR3 coding DNA: TGTGCCAGCAGCTTATGGGCTAGCGGGGGGGCAAATACGCAGTATTTT.

The rearrangement uses TRBV3-1 (or the pseudogene TRBV3-2) and TRBJ2-2, with 10 bases aligning to TRBD2. The CDR3 sequence is 15 residues long. J lost 5 bases, V lost 1 base, and 1 base had no gene match. Looked up from germline, CDR1 is LGHDT and CDR2 is YNNKEL (reference sequence). The chain's CDR3 is CASSQGTSGTGELFF. The CDR3 DNA reads as TGTGCCAGCAGCCAAGGGACTAGCGGAACCGGGGAGCTGTTTTTT.

V and J are TRBV5-1 and TRBJ1-1; D not resolved. Germline CDR1 reads SGHRS; CDR2 reads YFSETQ. The CDR3 is made up of 18 amino acids. Trimming pared 1 base from V and 0 bases from J, leaving 19 bases between. The CDR3 DNA is TGCGCCAGCAGCTTGCGGCCTATGGTTGGCGGATTGAACACTGAAGCTTTCTTT. This gives the protein CASSLRPMVGGLNTEAFF.

This clone was observed a handful of times. The V and J genes are TRBV3-1 (or the pseudogene TRBV3-2) and TRBJ1-6; 9 bases align to TRBD1. Germline trimming cut 7 bases from V and 5 bases from J; bases unmatched to any gene: 9. The CDR3 sequence is 16 residues long. Germline V gene lookup returns CDR1 LGHDT and CDR2 YNNKEL (reference sequence). DNA of the CDR3: TGTGCCAGCATCAATTCCGGGACAGGGCATAATTCACCCCTCCACTTT. Protein: CASINSGTGHNSPLHF.

This CDR3 is CASREGLQVGETQYF. As DNA, the CDR3 is TGTGCCAGCAGGGAGGGACTTCAGGTGGGGGAGACCCAGTACTTC. The rearrangement uses TRBV2 and TRBJ2-5; a weak D match, TRBD2 (6 bases). CDR3 length: 15 residues. Germline V gene lookup returns CDR1 SNHLY and CDR2 FYNNEI. V was trimmed by 6 bases and J by 5 bases, leaving 19 bases between them.

The chain combines TRBV7-3 with TRBJ2-3; 8 bases line up with TRBD2. The CDR3 spans 15 residues. CDR1 and CDR2 (germline): SGHTA, FQGTGA. The junction had 6 bases not matched to a gene; V was cut back by 3 bases and J by 4 bases. CDR3 region: CASSLTGGQADTQYF. The CDR3 DNA follows: TGTGCCAGCAGCTTGACGGGGGGGCAAGCAGATACGCAGTATTTT.

The chain links TRBV3-1 (or the pseudogene TRBV3-2) to TRBJ1-1, with D tentatively TRBD1 (6 bases). The CDR3 runs 14 residues. Deletions cut 4 bases from V and 3 bases from J, with 12 bases between. Per germline, CDR1 LGHDT and CDR2 YNNKEL (reference sequence). DNA for the CDR3: TGTGCCAGCAGCCCCCCCACAGGGCACACTGAAGCTTTCTTT. This sequence encodes CASSPPTGHTEAFF.

The chain uses TRBV5-1 and TRBJ2-2, with D perhaps TRBD1 (6 bases). Trimming removed 6 bases from V and 2 bases from J, with 8 bases in between. Looked up from germline, CDR1 is SGHRS and CDR2 is YFSETQ. This CDR3 has 13 amino acids. The CDR3 is CASKGQNTGELFF. In DNA form, the CDR3 reads TGCGCCAGCAAGGGACAAAACACCGGGGAGCTGTTTTTT.

A word on this clone: Other DNA sequences in this sample translate to the same CDR3. The genes are TRBV6-5 and TRBJ2-7; D possibly corresponds to TRBD2 (5 bases). This CDR3 contains 14 residues. Germline V lookup: CDR1 MNHEY, CDR2 SVGAGI. V was clipped by 0 bases and J by 1 base, with 7 bases between them. CDR3 residues: CASSYSPGSYEQYF. DNA for the CDR3: TGTGCCAGCAGTTACTCGCCGGGATCCTACGAGCAGTACTTC.

The rearrangement joins TRBV7-2 to TRBJ1-3; D possibly corresponds to TRBD1 (5 bases). V was cut by 3 bases and J by 0 bases, with 15 bases left in between. Germline values: CDR1 SGHTA, CDR2 FQGNSA. The length of the CDR3 is 17 residues. The CDR3 region has the DNA TGTGCCAGCAGCTTCACCCGACAGATACTCTCTGGAAACACCATATATTTT. Protein: CASSFTRQILSGNTIYF.

V usage is TRBV7-9 and J usage is TRBJ2-7, with D perhaps TRBD2 (6 bases). Trimming left V 5 bases short and J 6 bases short, with 14 bases between. Per the germline V gene, CDR1 is SEHNR and CDR2 is FQNEAQ (reference sequence). CDR3 length equals 13 residues. The CDR3 reads CASSPGGNGEQYF. As DNA, the CDR3 is TGTGCCAGCAGCCCGGGCGGGAACGGCGAGCAGTACTTC.

The chain links TRBV29-1 to TRBJ1-1; D gene ambiguous. The germline V gene has CDR1 SQVTM and CDR2 ANQGSEA. The germline V and J ends were trimmed by 5 bases and 2 bases, with 15 bases remaining between them. The CDR3 contains 14 residues. Written as DNA, the CDR3 is TGCAGCGTTTTCCAAGGAACAGCCAACACTGAAGCTTTCTTT. This sequence encodes CSVFQGTANTEAFF.

This sequence joins TRBV7-7 and TRBJ2-5; possible D gene TRBD1, 5 bases. The V gene's germline CDR1 is SSHAT and CDR2 FNYEAQ (reference sequence). CDR3 length equals 15 residues. V lost 5 bases, J lost 2 bases, and 15 bases lay in between. Here the CDR3 DNA reads TGTGCCAGCAGCGTGGGAATGGGGCCACAAGAGACCCAGTACTTC. Translated: CASSVGMGPQETQYF.

This chain connects TRBV4-3 to TRBJ1-4; TRBD1 aligns across 7 bases. CDR1 is LGHNA, CDR2 YSLEER, per germline. Unmatched junction bases numbered 13, after V lost 4 bases and J lost 8 bases. This CDR3 is built from 16 residues. The CDR3 DNA sequence: TGCGCCAGCAGCCGCGCCTACAGGGGCCAGGGGGAAAAACTGTTTTTT. Translation: CASSRAYRGQGEKLFF.

Only one count was recorded for this clone. V and J are TRBV11-3 and TRBJ2-1; D is uncertain. Trimming shortened V by 1 base and J by 10 bases, and 14 bases separated the two germline ends. CDR1 and CDR2 from the germline V gene are SGHNT and YENEEA. This CDR3 spans 14 amino acids. CDR3 nucleotides: TGTGCCAGCAGCTTAGGCCACTTCGAACGGGAGCAGTTCTTC. As protein: CASSLGHFEREQFF.

This chain links TRBV19 with TRBJ2-6; no firm D call. V was cut by 7 bases and J by 2 bases, with 18 bases left in between. From germline, CDR1 is LNHDA and CDR2 SQIVND (reference sequence). CDR3 length: 17 residues. The CDR3, as DNA: TGTGCCAGTACCTCGATGGCCCCTAGTCCTGGGGCCAACGTCCTGACTTTC. Residues: CASTSMAPSPGANVLTF.

This rearrangement joins TRBV4-3 to TRBJ1-1; maybe TRBD1 (5 bases). This CDR3 is 12 amino acids long. Germline CDR1 LGHNA, CDR2 YSLEER. The germline V and J ends were trimmed by 1 base and 8 bases, with 8 bases remaining between them. The CDR3 nucleotides read TGCGCCAGCAGCCAAGGCCCAGGGGAAGCTTTCTTT. It codes for CASSQGPGEAFF.

This chain uses TRBV7-2 with TRBJ1-6; 8 bases are shared with TRBD1. Germline CDR1 reads SGHTA; CDR2 reads FQGNSA. The CDR3 runs to 18 residues. V dropped 5 bases and J dropped 7; count of bases not matched to a gene: 16. The CDR3 DNA reads as TGTGCCAGCAGCCCGCAAACAGGGGGTTATACGCGAAATTCACCCCTCCACTTT. Encoded protein: CASSPQTGGYTRNSPLHF.